Below, 25 T cell receptor beta chains from the same sample are listed, as sequenced in a study of T-cell memory formation after mild COVID-19. TCRdb re-analysed the 5' RACE reads in MiXCR, keeping a single row per CDR3 protein. In the table there are under 150,000 distinct CDR3 sequences, about 20% of which are singletons. The specimen was PBMCs or a T cell subset sorted from them (not recorded which). Receptor source: a man between 18 and 35 years old who had mild COVID-19 (a few samples of this study predate the infection). Cell type and time point are not known.

The J gene is TRBJ2-7, the V gene TRBV6-2 or TRBV6-3; D gene ambiguous. V was cut by 2 bases and J by 2 bases, with 10 bases left in between. CDR1 and CDR2 (germline): MNHEY, SVGEGT. The CDR3 has 14 amino acids. The CDR3 sequence: CASSYVGRAYEQYV. Written as DNA, the CDR3 is TGTGCCAGCAGTTACGTCGGCAGAGCCTACGAGCAGTACGTC.

V usage is TRBV7-6 and J usage is TRBJ2-7, with a tentative D call TRBD2 (5 bases). CDR3 length: 14 amino acids. Trimming took 2 bases from V and 5 from J, leaving 13 bases between them. Looked up from germline, CDR1 is SGHVS and CDR2 is FNYEAQ. The CDR3 is CASSLKGPEDEQYV. CDR3 nucleotides: TGTGCCAGCAGCTTAAAAGGACCGGAGGACGAGCAGTACGTC.

V and J are TRBV4-1 and TRBJ2-1, with TRBD1 matching 10 bases. The CDR3 is made up of 17 amino acids. V was pared by 3 bases and J by 3 bases, with 8 bases of the junction left unmatched. Germline CDR1 MGHRA, CDR2 YSYEKL. The CDR3 region is CASSQERDRGSYNEQFF. The CDR3 region has the DNA TGCGCCAGCAGCCAGGAGCGGGACAGGGGTAGCTACAATGAGCAGTTCTTC.

This CDR3 reads CASSHTSVNGPYGYTF. CDR3 coding DNA: TGTGCCAGCAGCCACACGTCGGTCAACGGGCCTTATGGCTACACCTTC. This rearrangement joins TRBV12-3 or TRBV12-4 to TRBJ1-2; D not certain. The CDR3 length is 16 residues. The V end lost 6 bases, the J end lost 5 bases, and 22 bases lay between the germline ends.

Only a few counts were recorded for this clonotype. This sequence joins TRBV7-9 and TRBJ1-1, with 7 bases aligning to TRBD1. There are 14 residues in the CDR3. Losses at the gene ends were 10 bases for V and 7 bases for J; bases not matched to a gene: 15. The germline gives CDR1 SEHNR, CDR2 FQNEAQ (reference sequence). This CDR3 is CATGRDSLLFEAFF. For the CDR3, the DNA is TGTGCCACCGGCCGGGACAGCCTCCTGTTTGAAGCTTTCTTT.

The rearrangement joins TRBV7-9 to TRBJ1-6; 8 nucleotides agree with TRBD1. From germline, CDR1 is SEHNR and CDR2 FQNEAQ (reference sequence). The J segment lost 5 bases and the V segment lost 5 bases, leaving 5 bases of the junction unmatched. The CDR3 totals 15 residues. The CDR3 is CASSPRDRNNSPLHF. The CDR3 DNA reads TGTGCCAGCAGCCCACGGGACAGGAATAATTCACCCCTCCACTTT.

This clonotype came up a few times. The CDR3 spells CAISESRVQETQYF. CDR3 nucleotides: TGTGCCATCAGTGAGTCCAGGGTTCAAGAGACCCAGTACTTC. This rearrangement joins TRBV10-3 to TRBJ2-5, with a tentative D call TRBD1 (5 bases). This CDR3 contains 14 residues. V was cut by 0 bases and J by 2 bases, with 7 bases left in between. The germline V gene encodes CDR1 ENHRY and CDR2 SYGVKD.

The rearrangement links TRBV5-4 to TRBJ1-1; D remains ambiguous. Per the germline V gene, CDR1 is SGHNT and CDR2 is YYREEE (reference sequence). This CDR3 contains 14 residues. Trimming took off 5 bases at V and 1 base at J, with 12 bases between the two ends. CDR3 in amino acids: CASREGLGNTEAFF. The CDR3 bases are TGTGCCAGCAGGGAAGGCCTGGGGAACACTGAAGCTTTCTTT.

This clonotype has a handful of counts. This chain connects TRBV4-1 to TRBJ1-5; D not resolved. This CDR3 spans 13 amino acids. V was pared by 1 base and J by 5 bases, with 6 bases between. CDR1 and CDR2 (germline): MGHRA, YSYEKL. The DNA of the CDR3 is TGCGCCAGCAGCCAAGTACCGGATCAGCCCCAGCATTTT. As protein: CASSQVPDQPQHF.

This chain connects TRBV7-9 to TRBJ2-7, with D perhaps TRBD1 (5 bases). Trimming stripped 3 bases from V and 5 bases from J, with 14 bases between. The CDR3 runs 14 residues. Germline V CDR1 and CDR2: SEHNR, FQNEAQ (reference sequence). CDR3 region: CASSFDSAPNEQYF. As DNA, the CDR3 is TGTGCCAGCAGCTTCGACAGCGCCCCCAACGAGCAGTACTTC.

The chain is built from TRBV5-4 and TRBJ1-2; 11 nucleotides match TRBD1. V was clipped by 4 bases and J by 5 bases; unmatched bases: 7. This CDR3 is 15 amino acids long. From germline, CDR1 is SGHNT and CDR2 YYREEE (reference sequence). The CDR3 DNA reads TGTGCCAGCAGCCCGGGGACAGGGGGTGTTTATGGCTACACCTTC. Its protein is CASSPGTGGVYGYTF.

This clonotype was picked up a small number of times. The chain employs TRBV5-1 and TRBJ2-7; TRBD1 matches 10 bases. The CDR3 spans 15 residues. CDR1 is SGHRS, CDR2 YFSETQ, per germline. V lost 6 bases and J lost 4; bases outside the gene matches: 10. Here the CDR3 reads CASTARDRGPYEQYF. In DNA form, the CDR3 reads TGCGCCAGCACCGCCCGGGACAGGGGACCTTACGAGCAGTACTTC. The whole variable domain, filled in from reference TRBV5-1 and TRBJ2-7, reads KAGVTQTPRYLIKTRGQQVTLSCSPISGHRSVSWYQQTPGQGLQFLFEYFSETQRNKGNFPGRFSGRQFSNSRSEMNVSTLELGDSALYLCASTARDRGPYEQYFGPGTRLTVT.

This clonotype was counted only a few times. The chain employs TRBV21-1 and TRBJ2-7; TRBD1 is the table's D call, not checked against the DNA. TRBV21-1 is listed as a pseudogene. The CDR3 spans 11 residues. CDR3 nucleotides: TGTGCCAGCGGTTTGGGACAGGATGGGTACTTC. Encoded protein: CASGLGQDGYF.

This rearrangement joins TRBV27 to TRBJ2-2, with D unclear. This CDR3 comprises 14 residues. Germline CDR1 and CDR2: MNHEY and SMNVEV (reference sequence). Trimming pared 5 bases from V and 6 bases from J, leaving 13 bases between. The CDR3 DNA is TGTGCCAGCAGTCCCGAGGCTGGTCCCGGGGAGCTGTTTTTT. It is translated as CASSPEAGPGELFF.

The table lists this clonotype with a few counts. The chain recombines TRBV4-3 with TRBJ2-5; D call uncertain. The V end lost 0 bases, the J end lost 3 bases, and 5 bases lay between the germline ends. There are 13 residues in the CDR3. The germline V gene encodes CDR1 LGHNA and CDR2 YSLEER. CDR3 amino acids: CASSQDLEETQYF. In DNA, the CDR3 is TGCGCCAGCAGCCAAGATTTAGAAGAGACCCAGTACTTC.

This clonotype occurred a few times. J is TRBJ2-1 and V is TRBV11-2; 7 positions match TRBD2. This CDR3 is 15 amino acids long. Trimming took 2 bases from V and 6 from J; bases not matched to a gene: 7. Germline CDR1 is SGHAT and CDR2 is FQNNGV. The CDR3 sequence: CASSLFPGGGNEQFF. The CDR3 bases are TGTGCCAGCAGCTTATTCCCGGGGGGAGGCAATGAGCAGTTCTTC. The complete variable domain, with remaining parts taken from reference TRBV11-2 and TRBJ2-1, reads EAGVAQSPRYKIIEKRQSVAFWCNPISGHATLYWYQQILGQGPKLLIQFQNNGVVDDSQLPKDRFSAERLKGVDSTLKIQPAKLEDSAVYLCASSLFPGGGNEQFFGPGTRLTVL.

This chain connects TRBV29-1 to TRBJ2-1; 8 positions match TRBD1. Unmatched junction bases numbered 13, after V lost 1 base and J lost 8 bases. Germline V gene data show CDR1 as SQVTM and CDR2 as ANQGSEA. There are 16 residues in the CDR3. The CDR3 loop is CSVEGAGGIDPDEQFF. The CDR3 region has the DNA TGCAGCGTTGAAGGGGCAGGGGGCATAGATCCGGATGAGCAGTTCTTC.

The chain is built from TRBV7-8 and TRBJ1-4; a weak D match, TRBD1 (5 bases). Trimming removed 4 bases at V and 4 bases at J, with 10 bases between. The CDR3 has 14 residues. CDR1 SGHVS and CDR2 FQNEAQ come from the germline V gene. CDR3 bases: TGTGCCAGCAGCTCTGCAGGGATTAATGAAAAACTGTTTTTT. Residues: CASSSAGINEKLFF.

V gene TRBV9 combines with J gene TRBJ2-2, with D hard to call. Germline lookup yields CDR1 SGDLS and CDR2 YYNGEE. Trimming left V 1 base short and J 7 bases short, with 17 bases between. The CDR3 covers 16 residues. For the CDR3, the DNA is TGTGCCAGCAGCGTATCATCTATACCCTTGGGCGGGGAGCTGTTTTTT. Protein sequence: CASSVSSIPLGGELFF.

This clonotype was detected only a few times. Here the CDR3 DNA reads TGTGCCAGCAGTCTGACAGGGAACCCCTACGAGCAGTACTTC. This codes for CASSLTGNPYEQYF. V and J are TRBV27 and TRBJ2-7; 7 nucleotides match TRBD1. Trimming at V came to 5 bases and at J to 2 bases, leaving 6 bases not matched to a gene. Germline assignment: CDR1 MNHEY and CDR2 SMNVEV (reference sequence). There are 14 residues in the CDR3.

V gene TRBV29-1 combines with J gene TRBJ2-5; 8 bases agree with TRBD1. With 6 bases clipped from V and 5 bases from J, the junction kept 8 bases outside the gene matches. The CDR3 consists of 13 residues. Germline-derived CDR1 and CDR2 are SQVTM and ANQGSEA. The CDR3 is CSVDTTGAETQYF. The CDR3 DNA is TGCAGCGTCGACACGACAGGGGCGGAGACCCAGTACTTC.

The sample holds a few counts of this clonotype. This chain links TRBV4-1 with TRBJ2-3; tentatively, D is TRBD1 (5 bases). The V end was cut by 5 bases, the J end by 2 bases, with 11 bases between. Per the germline V gene, CDR1 is MGHRA and CDR2 is YSYEKL. This CDR3 spans 14 amino acids. DNA for the CDR3: TGCGCCAGCAGCATCCGGACAACCACAGATACGCAGTATTTT. Its translation: CASSIRTTTDTQYF.

This sequence joins TRBV7-8 and TRBJ2-1; 7 bases line up with TRBD2. CDR3 size: 14 residues. Germline V gives CDR1 SGHVS, CDR2 FQNEAQ. J gave up 8 bases and V 2 bases, and 6 bases lay outside the gene matches. CDR3 residues: CASSLKSGAYEQFF. The CDR3 DNA follows: TGTGCCAGCAGCTTAAAGAGCGGGGCATATGAGCAGTTCTTC.

V is TRBV7-3 and J is TRBJ2-7, with a possible D match to TRBD2 (6 bases). The germline CDR1 and CDR2 sequences are SGHTA and FQGTGA. The V gene lost 2 bases and the J gene lost 5 bases, with 10 bases spanning the gap. This CDR3 contains 13 residues. The CDR3 is CASSLWSSDEQYV. The CDR3 DNA reads as TGTGCCAGCAGCTTATGGTCTAGCGACGAGCAGTACGTC.

This chain joins TRBV29-1 and TRBJ1-2; D is possibly TRBD1 (6 bases). V was trimmed by 5 bases and J by 2 bases, leaving 12 bases between them. CDR1 is SQVTM, CDR2 ANQGSEA, per germline. This CDR3 contains 13 residues. This CDR3 reads CSVQDRQNYGYTF. CDR3 coding DNA: TGCAGCGTTCAGGACAGACAAAACTATGGCTACACCTTC.